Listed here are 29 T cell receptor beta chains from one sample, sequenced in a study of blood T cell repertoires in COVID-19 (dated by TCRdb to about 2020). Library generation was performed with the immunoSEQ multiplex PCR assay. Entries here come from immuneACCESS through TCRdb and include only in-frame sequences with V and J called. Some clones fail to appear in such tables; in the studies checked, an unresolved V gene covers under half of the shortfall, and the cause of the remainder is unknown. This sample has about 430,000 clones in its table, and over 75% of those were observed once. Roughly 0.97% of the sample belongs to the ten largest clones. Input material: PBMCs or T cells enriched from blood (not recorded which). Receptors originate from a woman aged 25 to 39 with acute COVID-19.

Here the CDR3 reads CASSIQTENEQYF. The DNA of the CDR3 is TGTGCCAGCAGCATCCAAACAGAAAACGAGCAGTACTTC. The rearrangement uses TRBV9 and TRBJ2-7; D is unclear. V lost 4 bases, J lost 5 bases, and 13 bases lay in between. The CDR3 covers 13 residues. Germline CDR1 and CDR2: SGDLS and YYNGEE.

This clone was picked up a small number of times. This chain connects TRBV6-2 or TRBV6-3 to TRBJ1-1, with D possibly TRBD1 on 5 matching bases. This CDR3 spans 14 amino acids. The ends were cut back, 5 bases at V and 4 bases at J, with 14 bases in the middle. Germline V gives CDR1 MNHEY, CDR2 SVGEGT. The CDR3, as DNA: TGTGCCAGCAGTCAAAATGGGGGGAGCACTGAAGCTTTCTTT. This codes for CASSQNGGSTEAFF.

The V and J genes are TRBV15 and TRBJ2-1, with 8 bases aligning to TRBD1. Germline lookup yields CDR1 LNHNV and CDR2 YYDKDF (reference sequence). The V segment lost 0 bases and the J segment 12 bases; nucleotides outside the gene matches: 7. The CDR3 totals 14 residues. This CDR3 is CATSRDQDRETQFF. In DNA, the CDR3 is TGTGCCACCAGCAGAGATCAGGACAGGGAGACGCAGTTCTTC. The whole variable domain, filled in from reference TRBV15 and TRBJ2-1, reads DAMVIQNPRYQVTQFGKPVTLSCSQTLNHNVMYWYQQKSSQAPKLLFHYYDKDFNNEADTPDNFQSRRPNTSFCFLDIRSPGLGDTAMYLCATSRDQDRETQFFGPGTRLTVL.

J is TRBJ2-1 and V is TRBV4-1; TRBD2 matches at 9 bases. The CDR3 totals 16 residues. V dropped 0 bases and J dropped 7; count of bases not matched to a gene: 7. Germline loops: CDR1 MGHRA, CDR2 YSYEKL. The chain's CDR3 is CASSQDRLAGFNEQFF. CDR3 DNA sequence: TGCGCCAGCAGCCAAGATAGGCTAGCGGGGTTTAATGAGCAGTTCTTC.

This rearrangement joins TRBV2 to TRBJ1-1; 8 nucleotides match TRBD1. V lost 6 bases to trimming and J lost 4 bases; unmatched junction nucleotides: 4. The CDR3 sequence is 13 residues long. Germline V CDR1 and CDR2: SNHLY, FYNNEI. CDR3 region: CASSQGQGTEAFF. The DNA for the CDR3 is TGTGCCAGCAGCCAAGGACAGGGCACTGAAGCTTTCTTT.

Here the CDR3 DNA reads TGCAGCCCGCGATTACAGGGGACCGGTACTGAGCAGTTCTTC. Its protein product is CSPRLQGTGTEQFF. The V and J genes are TRBV29-1 and TRBJ2-1, with 7 bases fitting TRBD1. Germline V gene lookup returns CDR1 SQVTM and CDR2 ANQGSEA. V shed 8 bases and J 9 bases; nucleotides not matched to a gene: 16. The CDR3 runs to 14 residues.

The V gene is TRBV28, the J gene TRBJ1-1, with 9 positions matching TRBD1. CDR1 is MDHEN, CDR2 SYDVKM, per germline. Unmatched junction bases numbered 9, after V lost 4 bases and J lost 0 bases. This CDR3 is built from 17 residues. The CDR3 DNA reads TGTGCCAGCAGTTCACTTCCGGGACAGGGATTGAACACTGAAGCTTTCTTT. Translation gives CASSSLPGQGLNTEAFF.

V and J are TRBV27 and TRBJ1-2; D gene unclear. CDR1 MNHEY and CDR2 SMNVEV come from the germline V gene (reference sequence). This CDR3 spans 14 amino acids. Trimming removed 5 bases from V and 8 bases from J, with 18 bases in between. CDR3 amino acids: CASSPTPTQIGYTF. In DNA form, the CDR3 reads TGTGCCAGCAGTCCCACTCCGACACAGATAGGCTACACCTTC.

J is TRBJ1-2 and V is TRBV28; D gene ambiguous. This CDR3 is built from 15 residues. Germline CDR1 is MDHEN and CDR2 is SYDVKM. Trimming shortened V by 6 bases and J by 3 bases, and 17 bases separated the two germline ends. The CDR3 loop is CASRPQGLLDYGYTF. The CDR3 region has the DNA TGTGCCAGCAGACCCCAAGGACTTCTCGACTATGGCTACACCTTC.

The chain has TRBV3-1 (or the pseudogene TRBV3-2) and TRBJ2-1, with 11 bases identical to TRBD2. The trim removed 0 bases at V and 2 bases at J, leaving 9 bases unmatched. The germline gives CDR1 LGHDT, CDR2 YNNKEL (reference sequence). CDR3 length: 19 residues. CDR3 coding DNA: TGTGCCAGCAGCCAAGATATATTAGCGGGGGGGCGCACCTACAATGAGCAGTTCTTC. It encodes CASSQDILAGGRTYNEQFF.

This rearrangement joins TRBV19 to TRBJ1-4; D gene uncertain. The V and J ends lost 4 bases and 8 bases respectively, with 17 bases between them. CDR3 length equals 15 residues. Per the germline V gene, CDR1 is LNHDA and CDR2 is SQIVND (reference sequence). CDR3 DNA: TGTGCCAGTAGTACCATTTATGGGCCCGCGGAAAAACTGTTTTTT. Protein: CASSTIYGPAEKLFF.

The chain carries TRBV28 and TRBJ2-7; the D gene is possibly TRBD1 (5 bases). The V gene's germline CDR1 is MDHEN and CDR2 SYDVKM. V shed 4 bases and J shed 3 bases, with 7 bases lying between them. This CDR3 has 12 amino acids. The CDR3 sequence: CASSYQGYEQYF. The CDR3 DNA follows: TGTGCCAGCAGTTACCAGGGCTACGAGCAGTACTTC.

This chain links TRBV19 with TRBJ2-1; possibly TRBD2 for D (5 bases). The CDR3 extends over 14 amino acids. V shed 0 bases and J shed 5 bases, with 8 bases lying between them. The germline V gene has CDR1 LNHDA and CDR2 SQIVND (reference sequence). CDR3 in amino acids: CASSIELAHNEQFF. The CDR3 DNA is TGTGCCAGTAGTATAGAGCTAGCCCACAATGAGCAGTTCTTC.

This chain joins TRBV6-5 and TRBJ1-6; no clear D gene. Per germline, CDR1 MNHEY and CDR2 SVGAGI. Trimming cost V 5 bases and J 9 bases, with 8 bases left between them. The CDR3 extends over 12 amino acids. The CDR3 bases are TGTGCCAGCAGTCTGGGAGCTTCACCCCTCCACTTT. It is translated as CASSLGASPLHF.

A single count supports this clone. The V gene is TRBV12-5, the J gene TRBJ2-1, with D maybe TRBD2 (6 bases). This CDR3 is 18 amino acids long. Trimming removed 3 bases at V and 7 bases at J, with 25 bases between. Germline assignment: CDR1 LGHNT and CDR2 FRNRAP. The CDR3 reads CASGLITAQTKRGNEQFF. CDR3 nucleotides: TGTGCTAGTGGTTTAATAACAGCACAAACAAAACGGGGGAATGAGCAGTTCTTC.

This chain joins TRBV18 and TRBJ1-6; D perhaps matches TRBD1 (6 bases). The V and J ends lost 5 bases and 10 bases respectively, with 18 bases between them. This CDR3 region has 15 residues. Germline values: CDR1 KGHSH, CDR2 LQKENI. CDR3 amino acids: CASSSDQGIVSPLHF. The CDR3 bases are TGTGCCAGCTCATCCGACCAGGGGATTGTATCACCCCTCCACTTT.

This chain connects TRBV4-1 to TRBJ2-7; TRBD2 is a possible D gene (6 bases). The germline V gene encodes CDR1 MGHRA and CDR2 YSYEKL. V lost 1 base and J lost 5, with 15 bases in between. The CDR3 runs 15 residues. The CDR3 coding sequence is TGCGCCAGCAGCCAAGCCCCAACGGGACTCCACGAGCAGTACTTC. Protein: CASSQAPTGLHEQYF.

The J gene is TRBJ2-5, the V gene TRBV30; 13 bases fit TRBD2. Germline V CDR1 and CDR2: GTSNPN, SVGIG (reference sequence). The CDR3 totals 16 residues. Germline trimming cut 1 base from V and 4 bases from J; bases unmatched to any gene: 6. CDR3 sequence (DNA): TGTGCCTGGAGTGCTGGGACTAGCGGGGACCTAGAGACCCAGTACTTC. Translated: CAWSAGTSGDLETQYF.

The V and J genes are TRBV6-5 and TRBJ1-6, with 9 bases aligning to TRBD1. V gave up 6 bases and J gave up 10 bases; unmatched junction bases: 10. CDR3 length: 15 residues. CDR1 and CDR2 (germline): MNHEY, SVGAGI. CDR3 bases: TGTGCCAGCAGGCAGGGACAGGGAGGCTACTCACCCCTCCACTTT. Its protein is CASRQGQGGYSPLHF.

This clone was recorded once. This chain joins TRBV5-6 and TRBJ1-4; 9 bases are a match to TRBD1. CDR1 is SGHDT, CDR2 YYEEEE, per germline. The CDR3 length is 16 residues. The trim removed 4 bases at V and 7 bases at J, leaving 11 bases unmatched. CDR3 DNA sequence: TGTGCCAGCAGCCGCGGGGTACAGGGGGCCGGTGAAAAACTGTTTTTT. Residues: CASSRGVQGAGEKLFF.

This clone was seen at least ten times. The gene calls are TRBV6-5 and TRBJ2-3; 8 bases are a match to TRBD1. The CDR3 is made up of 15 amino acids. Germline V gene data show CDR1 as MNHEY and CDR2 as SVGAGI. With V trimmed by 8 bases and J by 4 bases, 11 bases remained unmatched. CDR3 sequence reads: CASATTGQAADTQYF. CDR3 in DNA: TGTGCCAGCGCAACTACGGGACAGGCGGCAGATACGCAGTATTTT.

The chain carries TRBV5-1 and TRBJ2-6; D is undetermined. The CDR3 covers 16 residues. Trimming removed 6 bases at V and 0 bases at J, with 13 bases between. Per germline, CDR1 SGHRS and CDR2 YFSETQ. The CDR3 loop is CASNPNFGSGANVLTF. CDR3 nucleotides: TGCGCCAGCAACCCCAACTTCGGCTCTGGGGCCAACGTCCTGACTTTC.

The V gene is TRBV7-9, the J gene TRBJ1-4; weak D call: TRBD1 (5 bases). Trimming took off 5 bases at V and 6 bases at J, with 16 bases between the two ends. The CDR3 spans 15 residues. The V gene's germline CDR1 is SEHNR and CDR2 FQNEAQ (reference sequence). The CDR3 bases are TGTGCCAGCAGCCCTCAGGGTCGGGGGTATGAAAAACTGTTTTTT. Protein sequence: CASSPQGRGYEKLFF.

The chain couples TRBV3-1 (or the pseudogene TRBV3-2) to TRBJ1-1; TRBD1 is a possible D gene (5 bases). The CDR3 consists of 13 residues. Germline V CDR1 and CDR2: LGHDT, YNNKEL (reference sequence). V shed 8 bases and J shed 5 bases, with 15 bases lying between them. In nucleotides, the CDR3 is TGTGCCAGCCGCAAGGCGGGGGGGACTGAAGCTTTCTTT. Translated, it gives CASRKAGGTEAFF.

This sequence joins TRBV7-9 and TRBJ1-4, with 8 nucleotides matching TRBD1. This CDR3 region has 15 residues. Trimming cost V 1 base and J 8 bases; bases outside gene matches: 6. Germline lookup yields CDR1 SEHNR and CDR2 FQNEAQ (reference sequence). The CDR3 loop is CASSLGSGDREKLFF. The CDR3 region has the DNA TGTGCCAGCAGCTTAGGATCAGGGGACAGGGAAAAACTGTTTTTT.

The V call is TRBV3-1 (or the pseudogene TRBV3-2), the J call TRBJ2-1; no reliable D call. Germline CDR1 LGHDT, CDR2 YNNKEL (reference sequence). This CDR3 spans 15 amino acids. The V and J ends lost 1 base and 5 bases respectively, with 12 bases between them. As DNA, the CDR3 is TGTGCCAGCAGCCAAGGTCGCGTCCGTAACAATGAGCAGTTCTTC. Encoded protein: CASSQGRVRNNEQFF.

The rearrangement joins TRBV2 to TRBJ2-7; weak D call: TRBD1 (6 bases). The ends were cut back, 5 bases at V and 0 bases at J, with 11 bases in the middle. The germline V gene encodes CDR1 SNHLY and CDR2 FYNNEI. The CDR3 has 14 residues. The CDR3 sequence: CASSSDSSSYEQYF. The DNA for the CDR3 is TGTGCCAGCAGTTCGGACAGTAGCTCCTACGAGCAGTACTTC.

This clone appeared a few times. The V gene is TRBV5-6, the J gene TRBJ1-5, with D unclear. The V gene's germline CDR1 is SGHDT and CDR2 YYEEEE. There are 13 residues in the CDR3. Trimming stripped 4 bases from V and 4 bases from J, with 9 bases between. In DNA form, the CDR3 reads TGTGCCAGCAGCAGCGCTCTTAATCAGCCCCAGCATTTT. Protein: CASSSALNQPQHF. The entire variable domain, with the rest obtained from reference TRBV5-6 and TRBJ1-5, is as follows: DAGVTQSPTHLIKTRGQQVTLRCSPKSGHDTVSWYQQALGQGPQFIFQYYEEEERQRGNFPDRFSGHQFPNYSSELNVNALLLGDSALYLCASSSALNQPQHFGDGTRLSIL.

The CDR3 DNA sequence: TGTGCCAGCAGTTGGGACAGGGGGCAGGTTAATGAAAAACTGTTTTTT. This translates into CASSWDRGQVNEKLFF. The rearrangement joins TRBV2 to TRBJ1-4, with 12 bases identical to TRBD1. The CDR3 covers 16 residues. With 5 bases clipped from V and 4 bases from J, the junction kept 5 bases outside the gene matches. CDR1 is SNHLY and CDR2 is FYNNEI in the germline V gene.